Presented here are 11 T cell receptor beta chains from one specimen sequenced in a study of OX40 agonist ivuxolimab in advanced cancers. Sequencing used immunoSEQ multiplex PCR; TCRdb keeps in-frame clones, though not all of them. Here the sample spans 60,000 to 80,000 clones, roughly nine tenths being singletons. The sample in question was CD4+ or CD8+ T cells sorted from blood, obtained in a trial of the OX40 agonist ivuxolimab. The receptors derive from an adult with an advanced solid tumor such as melanoma, head and neck, liver or kidney cancer.

This clone occurred once. The CDR3 protein is CASSPSTDNYGYTF. The CDR3, as DNA: TGCGCCAGCAGCCCTTCGACAGATAACTATGGCTACACCTTC. V usage is TRBV5-1 and J usage is TRBJ1-2; D may be TRBD1 (5 bases). V was pared by 4 bases and J by 1 base, with 11 bases between. Germline V gene data show CDR1 as SGHRS and CDR2 as YFSETQ. This CDR3 spans 14 amino acids.

The chain joins TRBV19 to TRBJ1-4; D perhaps matches TRBD1 (6 bases). The V and J ends lost 8 bases and 3 bases respectively, with 16 bases between them. CDR3 length equals 15 residues. Germline V CDR1 and CDR2: LNHDA, SQIVND (reference sequence). The CDR3 DNA is TGTGCCAGTCGCCCGCGGGGGCTCGCTAATGAAAAACTGTTTTTT. Protein sequence: CASRPRGLANEKLFF.

With regard to this clone: The junction shows a germline mismatch at one end, possibly a read error. The chain uses TRBV7-9 and TRBJ1-5; 7 bases line up with TRBD1. Germline lookup yields CDR1 SEHNR and CDR2 FQNEAQ (reference sequence). The CDR3 runs 12 residues. For the CDR3, the DNA is TGTGCCAGCAGTGCCCGGGGACAGCCCCCAGCATTT. Protein sequence: CASSARGQPPAF.

This chain uses TRBV29-1 with TRBJ1-1, with D hard to call. CDR1 and CDR2 (germline): SQVTM, ANQGSEA. V was shortened by 3 bases and J by 5 bases, with 7 bases between the two germline ends. This CDR3 contains 11 residues. CDR3 protein: CSVDKGTEAFF. CDR3 DNA sequence: TGCAGCGTTGATAAGGGTACTGAAGCTTTCTTT.

This sequence joins TRBV6-4 and TRBJ2-2, with a weak D call TRBD2 (6 bases). This CDR3 is 15 amino acids long. V shed 2 bases and J shed 6 bases, with 13 bases lying between them. Germline values: CDR1 MRHNA, CDR2 SNTAGT. CDR3 loop: CASSDEGRGAGELFF. The DNA of the CDR3 is TGTGCCAGCAGTGACGAGGGCCGCGGGGCCGGGGAGCTGTTTTTT.

This clone was found once. The CDR3 DNA sequence: TGTGCCAGCAAGGGAAGGACGGGTCCCTACGAGCAGTACTTC. This codes for CASKGRTGPYEQYF. This chain joins TRBV2 and TRBJ2-5; D is unclear. Judging by the DNA end, TRBJ2-7 fits better; the J call may be wrong. Looked up from germline, CDR1 is SNHLY and CDR2 is FYNNEI. The CDR3 length is 14 residues.

The chain employs TRBV5-5 and TRBJ2-4; D is possibly TRBD1 or TRBD2 (6 bases each). Per the germline V gene, CDR1 is SGHKS and CDR2 is YYEKEE (reference sequence). The CDR3 covers 13 residues. V lost 0 bases, J lost 6 bases, and 7 bases lay in between. CDR3 DNA sequence: TGTGCCAGCAGCTTGGAGGGGGGAAACATTCAGTACTTC. Translated: CASSLEGGNIQYF.

This rearrangement joins TRBV29-1 to TRBJ1-1; maybe TRBD1 (6 bases). V was clipped by 2 bases and J by 3 bases, with 13 bases between them. Germline loops: CDR1 SQVTM, CDR2 ANQGSEA. The CDR3 runs 14 residues. The CDR3 protein is CSVERGAVDTEAFF. DNA of the CDR3: TGCAGCGTTGAACGGGGGGCCGTCGACACTGAAGCTTTCTTT.

The V call is TRBV28, the J call TRBJ2-1, with 7 bases that match TRBD1. Per germline, CDR1 MDHEN and CDR2 SYDVKM. The CDR3 is made up of 14 amino acids. Trimming at V came to 3 bases and at J to 8 bases, leaving 7 bases not matched to a gene. Here the CDR3 DNA reads TGTGCCAGCAGTTTTCTGTCCCAGGGGGATGAGCAGTTCTTC. The encoded protein is CASSFLSQGDEQFF.

This clone was seen only once. The V call is TRBV28, the J call TRBJ2-2; D call uncertain. The germline V gene encodes CDR1 MDHEN and CDR2 SYDVKM. The CDR3 runs to 11 residues. V dropped 6 bases and J dropped 5 bases, with 4 bases sitting between them. In nucleotides, the CDR3 is TGTGCCAGCAGGGGGACCGGGGAGCTGTTTTTT. The encoded protein is CASRGTGELFF.

V gene TRBV7-9 combines with J gene TRBJ2-5, with TRBD2 as a possible D gene (6 bases). The CDR3 consists of 15 residues. From germline, CDR1 is SEHNR and CDR2 FQNEAQ (reference sequence). Trimming took 3 bases from V and 1 from J, leaving 12 bases between them. CDR3 coding DNA: TGTGCCAGCAGCTTGGGGGGTTGGGGCCAAGAGACCCAGTACTTC. As protein: CASSLGGWGQETQYF.